The next 29 T cell receptor beta chains were all read from a single sample in a study of T cell clonotyping in hematopoietic cell transplantation. Time point denoted: recipient sample about 28 days before transplant, after cytoreduction. The table came from immunoSEQ multiplex PCR; TCRdb's copy has only in-frame clones and leaves some out. The table has tens of thousands of clones, less than 96% seen once; the top ten hold roughly 1.7%. The material sequenced was peripheral blood mononuclear cells, taken before stem cell transplant. These TCRs come from a woman aged 45-65 years with acute myeloid leukemia. Some clones in this sample may be carry-over from other donors' samples.

The chain carries TRBV7-2 and TRBJ1-5; no firm D call. Trimming shortened V by 8 bases and J by 0 bases, and 17 bases separated the two germline ends. The CDR3 covers 16 residues. From germline, CDR1 is SGHTA and CDR2 FQGNSA. This CDR3 is CASARGNPYSNQPQHF. The CDR3 coding sequence is TGTGCCAGCGCCCGGGGAAACCCCTATAGCAATCAGCCCCAGCATTTT.

The chain joins TRBV10-3 to TRBJ2-7; 10 nucleotides agree with TRBD2. Germline assignment: CDR1 ENHRY and CDR2 SYGVKD. The CDR3 has 16 amino acids. Unmatched junction bases numbered 7, after V lost 5 bases and J lost 0 bases. The CDR3 coding sequence is TGTGCCATCAGTTCCTTCACTAGCGGGAACTCCTACGAGCAGTACTTC. Amino acid sequence: CAISSFTSGNSYEQYF.

V and J are TRBV6-6 and TRBJ1-1; D not resolved. CDR1 is MNHNY, CDR2 SVGAGI, per germline (reference sequence). The V gene lost 4 bases and the J gene lost 6 bases, with 6 bases spanning the gap. The length of the CDR3 is 11 residues. The CDR3 sequence: CASSWGSEAFF. The DNA of the CDR3 is TGTGCCAGCAGTTGGGGATCTGAAGCTTTCTTT.

The genes are TRBV4-2 and TRBJ1-2, with TRBD1 identical over 8 bases. V lost 3 bases and J lost 6; bases outside the gene matches: 6. CDR1 and CDR2 (germline): LGHNA, YNFKEQ. This CDR3 spans 14 amino acids. The CDR3 reads CASSHSDREDGYTF. The CDR3, as DNA: TGTGCCAGCAGCCACTCGGACAGGGAGGATGGCTACACCTTC.

V is TRBV5-1 and J is TRBJ1-1; D remains ambiguous. Per germline, CDR1 SGHRS and CDR2 YFSETQ. The CDR3 totals 13 residues. Trimming took 2 bases from V and 2 from J, leaving 7 bases between them. The CDR3 region has the DNA TGCGCCAGCAGCTTCGGCATCAACACTGAAGCTTTCTTT. It codes for CASSFGINTEAFF. The entire variable domain, with the rest obtained from reference TRBV5-1 and TRBJ1-1, is as follows: KAGVTQTPRYLIKTRGQQVTLSCSPISGHRSVSWYQQTPGQGLQFLFEYFSETQRNKGNFPGRFSGRQFSNSRSEMNVSTLELGDSALYLCASSFGINTEAFFGQGTRLTVV.

The genes are TRBV5-6 and TRBJ1-5; 7 bases agree with TRBD1. Germline V CDR1 and CDR2: SGHDT, YYEEEE. The CDR3 length is 15 residues. Trimming cost V 0 bases and J 5 bases; bases outside gene matches: 5. CDR3 in amino acids: CASSLGPGGHQPQHF. The CDR3 DNA follows: TGTGCCAGCAGCTTGGGGCCAGGGGGTCATCAGCCCCAGCATTTT.

V usage is TRBV29-1 and J usage is TRBJ2-6, with a weak D call TRBD2 (6 bases). Between the trimmed V and J ends, which lost 4 bases and 12 bases, there was a span of 13 bases. CDR1 and CDR2 (germline): SQVTM, ANQGSEA. This CDR3 is 12 amino acids long. CDR3 bases: TGCAGCGTTGGTACGGGAGTAAGCGTCCTGACTTTC. Translating gives CSVGTGVSVLTF.

This rearrangement joins TRBV5-1 to TRBJ1-5, with 9 bases identical to TRBD1. Germline V gene data show CDR1 as SGHRS and CDR2 as YFSETQ. With 4 bases clipped from V and 1 base from J, the junction kept 6 bases outside the gene matches. This CDR3 contains 16 residues. The CDR3 region has the DNA TGCGCCAGCAGCCCGGGGACAGGGTACAGCAATCAGCCCCAGCATTTT. It is translated as CASSPGTGYSNQPQHF.

The chain is built from TRBV30 and TRBJ1-4; D uncertain. The CDR3 sequence is 14 residues long. In germline, CDR1 is GTSNPN, CDR2 SVGIG (reference sequence). With 4 bases removed from V and 4 bases from J, the gap between germline ends came to 13 bases. The CDR3 DNA reads TGTGCCTGGACTGGGCAGGCACTTAATGAAAAACTGTTTTTT. Translated, it gives CAWTGQALNEKLFF.

The chain is built from TRBV19 and TRBJ1-5; no clear D. The CDR3 is made up of 15 amino acids. The V end was cut by 3 bases, the J end by 5 bases, with 14 bases between. CDR1 is LNHDA and CDR2 is SQIVND in the germline V gene (reference sequence). The CDR3 sequence: CASSMNREGYQPQHF. The DNA for the CDR3 is TGTGCCAGTAGTATGAACCGGGAGGGTTATCAGCCCCAGCATTTT.

The chain employs TRBV27 and TRBJ1-1, with D maybe TRBD1 (5 bases). The ends were cut back, 5 bases at V and 5 bases at J, with 12 bases in the middle. Per germline, CDR1 MNHEY and CDR2 SMNVEV (reference sequence). CDR3 length: 13 residues. CDR3 sequence: CASSGREGTEAFF. CDR3 DNA sequence: TGTGCCAGCAGTGGGAGGGAGGGGACTGAAGCTTTCTTT.

The chain combines TRBV6-1 with TRBJ2-7; TRBD1 matches 7 bases. V was clipped by 8 bases and J by 4 bases; unmatched bases: 8. Germline CDR1 is MNHNS and CDR2 is SASEGT. The CDR3 covers 13 residues. CDR3 loop: CASLRDREYEQYF. DNA of the CDR3: TGTGCCAGCCTACGGGACAGAGAGTACGAGCAGTACTTC.

The chain employs TRBV27 and TRBJ2-3; D is undetermined. CDR1 and CDR2 from the germline V gene are MNHEY and SMNVEV (reference sequence). Trimming removed 6 bases from V and 0 bases from J, with 7 bases in between. The length of the CDR3 is 13 residues. The CDR3 is CASRETSTDTQYF. The CDR3 nucleotides read TGTGCCAGCAGGGAAACTAGCACAGATACGCAGTATTTT.

J is TRBJ1-1 and V is TRBV28, with D unresolved. This CDR3 comprises 13 residues. Germline V gives CDR1 MDHEN, CDR2 SYDVKM. Between the trimmed V and J ends, which lost 6 bases and 5 bases, there was a span of 13 bases. In DNA form, the CDR3 reads TGTGCCAGCAGCGCCCCCGATAAGACTGAAGCTTTCTTT. Translating it yields CASSAPDKTEAFF.

The chain combines TRBV29-1 with TRBJ2-1; D unresolved. The V gene lost 4 bases and the J gene lost 5 bases, with 27 bases spanning the gap. There are 18 residues in the CDR3. Germline V gene data show CDR1 as SQVTM and CDR2 as ANQGSEA. Here the CDR3 DNA reads TGCAGCGTTGGGATAATCTCTAAGGACCTCCAGCTTCACAATGAGCAGTTCTTC. The encoded protein is CSVGIISKDLQLHNEQFF.

This clone has a handful of counts. The chain employs TRBV28 and TRBJ2-3; 8 nucleotides line up with TRBD2. This CDR3 contains 15 residues. V was clipped by 6 bases and J by 3 bases; unmatched bases: 8. Germline loops: CDR1 MDHEN, CDR2 SYDVKM. The CDR3 is CASRGSGRGTDTQYF. CDR3 nucleotides: TGTGCCAGCAGGGGAAGCGGGAGAGGTACAGATACGCAGTATTTT.

The V gene is TRBV15, the J gene TRBJ2-6; the D call may be TRBD1 or TRBD2 (6 bases each). Germline V gene lookup returns CDR1 LNHNV and CDR2 YYDKDF (reference sequence). The CDR3 consists of 18 residues. V lost 0 bases to trimming and J lost 2 bases, with 14 bases between them. This CDR3 reads CATSRDGGRGAGANVLTF. CDR3 nucleotides: TGTGCCACCAGCAGAGATGGGGGGCGGGGAGCTGGGGCCAACGTCCTGACTTTC.

The V gene is TRBV7-2, the J gene TRBJ2-7; 7 positions agree with TRBD1. The germline V gene encodes CDR1 SGHTA and CDR2 FQGNSA. The CDR3 contains 14 residues. V was pared by 3 bases and J by 1 base, with 3 bases of the junction left unmatched. In nucleotides, the CDR3 is TGTGCCAGCAGCTTCGACAGGGTATCCTACGAGCAGTACTTC. It yields the protein CASSFDRVSYEQYF. Looking up the rest from reference TRBV7-2 and TRBJ2-7 gives the full variable domain: GAGVSQSPSNKVTEKGKDVELRCDPISGHTALYWYRQSLGQGLEFLIYFQGNSAPDKSGLPSDRFSAERTGGSVSTLTIQRTQQEDSAVYLCASSFDRVSYEQYFGPGTRLTVT.

J is TRBJ1-1 and V is TRBV27; D not certain. Trimming left V 3 bases short and J 7 bases short, with 15 bases between. Germline V gives CDR1 MNHEY, CDR2 SMNVEV (reference sequence). The CDR3 is 14 amino acids. CDR3 protein: CASSFGYQSFEAFF. The CDR3, as DNA: TGTGCCAGCAGTTTTGGGTATCAGTCTTTTGAAGCTTTCTTT.

The V gene is TRBV28, the J gene TRBJ2-4, with a weak D call TRBD1 (6 bases). Per the germline V gene, CDR1 is MDHEN and CDR2 is SYDVKM. This CDR3 has 13 residues. Trimming left V 7 bases short and J 8 bases short, with 15 bases between. The CDR3 loop reads CASTPPAGDIQYF. DNA of the CDR3: TGTGCCAGCACCCCCCCGGCAGGGGACATTCAGTACTTC. Supplemented by reference TRBV28 and TRBJ2-4, the full variable domain reads DVKVTQSSRYLVKRTGEKVFLECVQDMDHENMFWYRQDPGLGLRLIYFSYDVKMKEKGDIPEGYSVSREKKERFSLILESASTNQTSMYLCASTPPAGDIQYFGAGTRLSVL.

The chain carries TRBV5-1 and TRBJ2-2; 11 positions match TRBD2. J gave up 4 bases and V 2 bases, and 10 bases lay outside the gene matches. Germline CDR1 is SGHRS and CDR2 is YFSETQ. This CDR3 region has 18 residues. Written as DNA, the CDR3 is TGCGCCAGCAGCTTTTTAGCGGGGGGGCCTGGTAGCACCGGGGAGCTGTTTTTT. Its protein product is CASSFLAGGPGSTGELFF.

V usage is TRBV28 and J usage is TRBJ1-1, with D possibly being TRBD1 (5 bases). CDR1 and CDR2 (germline): MDHEN, SYDVKM. The CDR3 is 14 residues long. The ends were cut back, 7 bases at V and 4 bases at J, with 16 bases in the middle. The CDR3 DNA is TGTGCCAGCAACACCGGGGGTTTGGGCACTGAAGCTTTCTTT. Translation: CASNTGGLGTEAFF.

V usage is TRBV6-5 and J usage is TRBJ1-2; D might be TRBD1 (5 bases). With 3 bases removed from V and 8 bases from J, the gap between germline ends came to 19 bases. This CDR3 region has 15 residues. Germline loops: CDR1 MNHEY, CDR2 SVGAGI. The CDR3 DNA is TGTGCCAGCAGTTATTCAGACAAGGGGCGGAGGGGCTACACCTTC. It is translated as CASSYSDKGRRGYTF.

The chain joins TRBV19 to TRBJ2-2, with D tentatively TRBD1 (6 bases). Germline CDR1 LNHDA, CDR2 SQIVND (reference sequence). The CDR3 consists of 15 residues. Trimming removed 6 bases from V and 6 bases from J, with 17 bases in between. DNA for the CDR3: TGTGCCAGTAGGGGGGCGACAGCGGAGTCCGGGGAGCTGTTTTTT. Encoded protein: CASRGATAESGELFF.

This clone appeared a single time. This chain connects TRBV7-2 to TRBJ1-2, with a tentative D call TRBD1 (5 bases). The germline gives CDR1 SGHTA, CDR2 FQGNSA. Trimming removed 2 bases from V and 5 bases from J, with 18 bases in between. CDR3 length: 16 amino acids. CDR3 amino acids: CASSLTPGGRGYGYTF. The DNA of the CDR3 is TGTGCCAGCAGCTTAACCCCGGGGGGACGGGGATATGGCTACACCTTC.

This clone was counted a single time. The gene calls are TRBV4-1 and TRBJ1-2; D not certain. The V end was cut by 0 bases, the J end by 1 base, with 3 bases between. The V gene's germline CDR1 is MGHRA and CDR2 YSYEKL. The CDR3 has 13 residues. DNA for the CDR3: TGCGCCAGCAGCCAAGACGGTAACTATGGCTACACCTTC. Its translation is CASSQDGNYGYTF.

The rearrangement links TRBV5-1 to TRBJ2-7, with D possibly being TRBD2 (5 bases). V dropped 4 bases and J dropped 0 bases, with 20 bases sitting between them. The CDR3 spans 17 residues. CDR1 is SGHRS and CDR2 is YFSETQ in the germline V gene. The CDR3 DNA reads TGCGCCAGCAGCAGGGAATCGGGATTCTCTAGCTCCTACGAGCAGTACTTC. Translation: CASSRESGFSSSYEQYF.

This chain links TRBV5-8 with TRBJ2-5, with D unclear. CDR3 size: 13 residues. Germline V CDR1 and CDR2: SGHTS, YDEGEE. The V and J ends lost 4 bases and 2 bases respectively, with 9 bases between them. The CDR3 loop reads CASSIHIQETQYF. CDR3 nucleotide sequence: TGTGCCAGCAGCATACATATACAAGAGACCCAGTACTTC.

The chain couples TRBV2 to TRBJ1-2; maybe TRBD1 (6 bases). The CDR3 has 16 amino acids. The germline V and J ends were trimmed by 3 bases and 3 bases, with 17 bases remaining between them. From germline, CDR1 is SNHLY and CDR2 FYNNEI. CDR3 sequence reads: CASSDASTGIDYGYTF. The CDR3 DNA follows: TGTGCCAGCAGTGACGCTTCGACAGGAATAGACTATGGCTACACCTTC.